This T cell receptor (beta chain) appears in the sequencing data of a study of blood T cell repertoires in COVID-19. TCRdb's table, derived via immunoSEQ multiplex PCR, lists solely in-frame clones and lacks some. The table lists about 81,000 clones, roughly 82% of them singletons. From germline, CDR1 is SGHTA and CDR2 FQGNSA. This CDR3 is 16 amino acids long. Trimming took 5 bases from V and 0 from J, leaving 11 bases between them. The chain combines TRBV7-2 with TRBJ2-6; unclear D gene. The specimen sequenced was peripheral blood. The receptor was derived from a human donor in a cohort sampled during active COVID-19. CDR3: CASSLRSGSGANVLTF. CDR3 coding DNA: TGTGCCAGCAGCCTAAGATCAGGCTCTGGGGCCAACGTCCTGACTTTC.